This entry is about one T cell receptor beta chain. The sample comes from a study of blood T cell repertoires in COVID-19. Study as a whole: In each case, the material was cDNA or gDNA derived from T cells, B-cell-depleted T cells, or PBMCs.

Repertoires were generated with immunoSEQ multiplex PCR, while TCRdb's copy carries only in-frame clones and drops some. The data hold 200,000 to 250,000 clones, with around nine tenths observed a single time. The V end was cut by 3 bases, the J end by 6 bases, with 8 bases between. This CDR3 is built from 13 residues. Germline V lookup: CDR1 MGHDK, CDR2 SYGVNS. The Seattle site enrolled patients during active infection and followed them longitudinally. The sequencing sample was made of peripheral blood. This chain joins TRBV25-1 and TRBJ2-2; D not certain. The sequence came from a man aged 25-45 years with COVID-19, enrolled during active disease. The CDR3 sequence is CASSDGASGELFF. The CDR3 DNA is TGTGCCAGCAGTGATGGTGCGTCCGGGGAGCTGTTTTTT.